This TCR beta chain was recovered during a study of cytomegalovirus exposure and HLA in healthy donors. Study-level background: Later, an analysis reported that the 95 to 150 validation repertoires had used the same platform as the 550 to 750 first-cohort repertoires.

To note about this clone: Its matching antigen is unknown.

Profiled with immunoSEQ multiplex PCR; TCRdb holds only in-frame clones, not every one. Of about 280,000 clones detected, 88% appear once; the ten largest clones hold around 0.92%. This CDR3 is 16 amino acids long. V lost 0 bases and J lost 6; bases outside the gene matches: 8. Per the germline V gene, CDR1 is SGHKS and CDR2 is YYEKEE (reference sequence). Findings of the study overall: Diagnosis of cytomegalovirus status made by the classifier reportedly showed high specificity and sensitivity. Among TCR beta chains, those listed as cytomegalovirus-associated numbered around 160.

The chain employs TRBV5-5 and TRBJ2-7; TRBD2 matches 11 bases. The sample consisted of PBMCs. The clonotype originates from a woman between 18 and 29 years old in good health and CMV-seronegative. The CDR3: CASSLELAGGPGEQYF. CDR3 nucleotides: TGTGCCAGCAGCTTGGAGTTAGCGGGAGGGCCGGGCGAGCAGTACTTC.